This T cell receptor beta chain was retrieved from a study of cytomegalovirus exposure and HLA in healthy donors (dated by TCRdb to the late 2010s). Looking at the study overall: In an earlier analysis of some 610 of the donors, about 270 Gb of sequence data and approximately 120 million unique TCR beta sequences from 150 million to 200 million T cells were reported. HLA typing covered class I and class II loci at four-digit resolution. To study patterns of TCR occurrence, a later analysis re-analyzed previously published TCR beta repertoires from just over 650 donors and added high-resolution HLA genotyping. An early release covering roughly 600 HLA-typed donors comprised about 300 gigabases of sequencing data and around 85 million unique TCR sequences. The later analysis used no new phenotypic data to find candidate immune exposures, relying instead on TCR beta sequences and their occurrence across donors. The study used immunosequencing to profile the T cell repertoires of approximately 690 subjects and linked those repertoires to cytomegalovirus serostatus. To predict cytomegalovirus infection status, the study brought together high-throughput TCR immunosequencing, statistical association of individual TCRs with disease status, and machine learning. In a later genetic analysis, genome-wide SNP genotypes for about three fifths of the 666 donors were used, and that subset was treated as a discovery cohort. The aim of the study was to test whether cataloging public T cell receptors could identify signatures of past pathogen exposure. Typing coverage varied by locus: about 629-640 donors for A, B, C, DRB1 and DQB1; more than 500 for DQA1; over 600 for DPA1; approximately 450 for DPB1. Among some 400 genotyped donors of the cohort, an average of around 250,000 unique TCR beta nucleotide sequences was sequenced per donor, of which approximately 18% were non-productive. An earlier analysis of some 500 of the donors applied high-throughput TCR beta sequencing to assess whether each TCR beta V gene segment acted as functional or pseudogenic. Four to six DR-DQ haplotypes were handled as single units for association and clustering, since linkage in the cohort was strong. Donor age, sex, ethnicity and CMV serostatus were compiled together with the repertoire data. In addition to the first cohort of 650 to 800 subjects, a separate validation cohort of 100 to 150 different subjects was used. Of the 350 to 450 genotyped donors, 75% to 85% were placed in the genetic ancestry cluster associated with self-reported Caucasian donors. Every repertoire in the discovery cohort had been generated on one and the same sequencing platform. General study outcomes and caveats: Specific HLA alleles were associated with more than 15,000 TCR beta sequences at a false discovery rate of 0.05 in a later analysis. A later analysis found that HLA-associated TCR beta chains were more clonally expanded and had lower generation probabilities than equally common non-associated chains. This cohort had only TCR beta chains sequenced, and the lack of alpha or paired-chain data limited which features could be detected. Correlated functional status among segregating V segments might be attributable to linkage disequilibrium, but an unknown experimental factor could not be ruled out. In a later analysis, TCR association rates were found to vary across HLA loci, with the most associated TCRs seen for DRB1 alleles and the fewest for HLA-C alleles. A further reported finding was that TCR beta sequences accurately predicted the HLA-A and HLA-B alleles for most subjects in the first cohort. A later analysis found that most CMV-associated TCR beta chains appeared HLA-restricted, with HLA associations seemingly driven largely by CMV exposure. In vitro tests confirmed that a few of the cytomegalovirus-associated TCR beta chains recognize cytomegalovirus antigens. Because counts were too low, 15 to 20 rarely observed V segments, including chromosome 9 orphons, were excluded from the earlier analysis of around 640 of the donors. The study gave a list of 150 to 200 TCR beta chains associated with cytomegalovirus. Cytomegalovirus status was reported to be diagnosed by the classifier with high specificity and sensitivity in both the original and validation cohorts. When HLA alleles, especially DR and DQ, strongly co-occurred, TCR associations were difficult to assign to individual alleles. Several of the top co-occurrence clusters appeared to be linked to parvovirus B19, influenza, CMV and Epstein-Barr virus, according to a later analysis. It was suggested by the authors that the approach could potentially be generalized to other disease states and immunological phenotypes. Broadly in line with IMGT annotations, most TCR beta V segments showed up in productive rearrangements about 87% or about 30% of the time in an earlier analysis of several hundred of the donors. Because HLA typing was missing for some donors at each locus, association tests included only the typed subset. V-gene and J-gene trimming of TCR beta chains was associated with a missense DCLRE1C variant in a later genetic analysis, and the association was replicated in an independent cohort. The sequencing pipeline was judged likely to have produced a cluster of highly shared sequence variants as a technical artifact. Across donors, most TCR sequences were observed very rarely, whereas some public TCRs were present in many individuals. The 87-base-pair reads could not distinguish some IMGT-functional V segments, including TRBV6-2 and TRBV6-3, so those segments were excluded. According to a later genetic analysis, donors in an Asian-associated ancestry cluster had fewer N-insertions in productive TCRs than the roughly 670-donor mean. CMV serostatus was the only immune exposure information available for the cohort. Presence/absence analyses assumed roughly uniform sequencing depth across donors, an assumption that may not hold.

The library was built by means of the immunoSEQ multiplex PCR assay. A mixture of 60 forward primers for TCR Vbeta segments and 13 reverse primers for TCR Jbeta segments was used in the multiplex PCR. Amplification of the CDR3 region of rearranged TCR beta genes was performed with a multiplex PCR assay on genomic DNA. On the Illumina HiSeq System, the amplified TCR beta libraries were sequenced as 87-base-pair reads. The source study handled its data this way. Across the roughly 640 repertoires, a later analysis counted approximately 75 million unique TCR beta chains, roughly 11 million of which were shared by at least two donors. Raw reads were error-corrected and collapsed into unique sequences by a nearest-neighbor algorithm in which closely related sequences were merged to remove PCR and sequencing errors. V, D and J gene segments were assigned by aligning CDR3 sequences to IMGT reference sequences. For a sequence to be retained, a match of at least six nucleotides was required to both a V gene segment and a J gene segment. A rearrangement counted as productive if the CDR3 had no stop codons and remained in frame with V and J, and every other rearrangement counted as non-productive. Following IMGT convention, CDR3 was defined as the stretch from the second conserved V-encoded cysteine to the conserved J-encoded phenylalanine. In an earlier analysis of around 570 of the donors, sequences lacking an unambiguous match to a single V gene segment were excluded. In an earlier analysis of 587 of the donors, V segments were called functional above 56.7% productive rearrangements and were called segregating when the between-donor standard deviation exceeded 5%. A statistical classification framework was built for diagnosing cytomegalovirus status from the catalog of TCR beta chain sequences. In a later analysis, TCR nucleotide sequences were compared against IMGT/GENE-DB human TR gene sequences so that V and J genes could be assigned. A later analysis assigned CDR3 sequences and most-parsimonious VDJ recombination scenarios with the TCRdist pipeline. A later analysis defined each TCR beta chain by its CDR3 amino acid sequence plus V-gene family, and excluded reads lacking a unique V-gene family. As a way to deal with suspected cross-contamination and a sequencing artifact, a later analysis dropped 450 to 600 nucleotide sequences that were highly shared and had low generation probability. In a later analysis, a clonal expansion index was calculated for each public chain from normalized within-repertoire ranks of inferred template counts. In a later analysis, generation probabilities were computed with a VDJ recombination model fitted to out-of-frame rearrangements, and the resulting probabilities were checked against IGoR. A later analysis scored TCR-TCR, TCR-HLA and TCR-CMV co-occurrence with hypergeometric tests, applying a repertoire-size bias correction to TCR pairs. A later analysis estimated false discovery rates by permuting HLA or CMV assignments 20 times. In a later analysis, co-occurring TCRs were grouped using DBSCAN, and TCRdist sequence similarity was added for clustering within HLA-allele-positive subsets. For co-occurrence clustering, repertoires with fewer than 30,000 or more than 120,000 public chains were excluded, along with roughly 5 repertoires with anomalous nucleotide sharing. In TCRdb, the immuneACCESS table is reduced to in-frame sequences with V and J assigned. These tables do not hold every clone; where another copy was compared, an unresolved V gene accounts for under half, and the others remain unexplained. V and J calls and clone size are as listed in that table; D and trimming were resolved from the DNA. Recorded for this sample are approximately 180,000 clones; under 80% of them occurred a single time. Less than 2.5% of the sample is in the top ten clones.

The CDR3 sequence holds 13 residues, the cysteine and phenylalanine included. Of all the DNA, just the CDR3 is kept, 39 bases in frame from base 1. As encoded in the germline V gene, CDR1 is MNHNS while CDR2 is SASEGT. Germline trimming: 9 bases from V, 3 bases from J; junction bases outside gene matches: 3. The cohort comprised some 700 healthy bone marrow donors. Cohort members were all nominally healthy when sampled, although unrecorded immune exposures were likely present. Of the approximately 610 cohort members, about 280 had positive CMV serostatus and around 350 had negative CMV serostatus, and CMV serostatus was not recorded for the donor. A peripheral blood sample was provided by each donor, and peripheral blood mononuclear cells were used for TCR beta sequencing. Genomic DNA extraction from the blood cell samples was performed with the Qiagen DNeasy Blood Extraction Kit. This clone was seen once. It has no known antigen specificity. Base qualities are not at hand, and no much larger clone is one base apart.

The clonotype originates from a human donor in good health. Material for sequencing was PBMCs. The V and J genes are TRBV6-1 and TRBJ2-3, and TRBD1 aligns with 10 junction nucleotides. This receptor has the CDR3 CASGQGGTDTQYF. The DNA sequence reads TGTGCCAGTGGACAGGGGGGGACAGATACGCAGTATTTT.